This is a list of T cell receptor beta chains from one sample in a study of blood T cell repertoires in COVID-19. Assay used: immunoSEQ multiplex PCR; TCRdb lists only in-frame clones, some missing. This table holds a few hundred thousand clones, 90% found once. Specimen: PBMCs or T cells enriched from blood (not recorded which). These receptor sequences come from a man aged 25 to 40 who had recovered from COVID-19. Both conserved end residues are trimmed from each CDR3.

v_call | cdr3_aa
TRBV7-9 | ASSRLAGGGDTQY
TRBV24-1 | ATSSAGGRNTGELF
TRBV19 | ASSIGPTSTDTQY
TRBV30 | AWSVGQGREQY
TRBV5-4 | ASSPGLTSTDTQY
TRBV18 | ASSPKQGTEAF
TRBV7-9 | ASSQDRERVAF
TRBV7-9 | ASSLVSRSTGELF
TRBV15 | ATSSKRQGAADTQY
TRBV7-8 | ASSLALASSGTDTQY
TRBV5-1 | ASSLDRGDWDEQY
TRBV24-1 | ATSDRNDRGGTEAF
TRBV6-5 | ASSYSSRLNTGELF
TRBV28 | ASSLQGEISYGYT
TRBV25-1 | ASSADSLQETQY
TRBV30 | AWSVPGTESEAF
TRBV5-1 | ASSGGQFGNEQF
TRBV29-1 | SVDKGALDTQY
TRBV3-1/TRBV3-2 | ASSPDNRERSEAF
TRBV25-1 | ASSGYRGYT
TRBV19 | ASSIARTSGAYNEQF
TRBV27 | ASSLGLAAKTGELF
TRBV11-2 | ASSGDRGWLYEQY
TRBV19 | ASSREGSTDTQY
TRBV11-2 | ASSPTAGKYNEQF
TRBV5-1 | ASSQEGNTGELF
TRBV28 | ASSPDRVNEAF
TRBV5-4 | ASSSMGEGKLF
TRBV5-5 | ASSLVSSGSTGANVLT
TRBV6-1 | ASSDGPGQLINNSPLH
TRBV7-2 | ASSFGAGQGNNEQF
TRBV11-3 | ASSLGGGGYYEQY
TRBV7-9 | ASSLLANTEAF
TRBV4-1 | ASSQGAGGNEKLF
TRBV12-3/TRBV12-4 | ASSPLGPEAF
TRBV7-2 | ASSLVTGGRGADTQY
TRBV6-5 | ASSREEEFSYEQY
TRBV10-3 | AISELSNQPQH
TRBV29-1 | SVDRRWEGSNEQF
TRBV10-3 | AISESSGVAGELF
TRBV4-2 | ASSPRDRNTDTQY
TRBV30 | AWKLGRGGNEQF
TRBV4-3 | ASSLISGDLSYNEQF
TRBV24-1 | ATSDWTSGMGTGELF
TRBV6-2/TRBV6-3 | ASSQQPSGTSTDTQY
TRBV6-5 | ASSTGLNQETQY
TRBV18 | ASSTKGGADTEAF
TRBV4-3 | ASSQDFGGEDTEAF
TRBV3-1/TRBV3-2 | ASSQDTVNTEAF
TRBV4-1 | ASSLNFRDRNYGYT
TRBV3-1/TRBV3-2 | ASSPDSYEAF
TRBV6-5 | ASRGTGGSDQPQH
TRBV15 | ATSSLGNTIY
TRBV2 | ASKGQGVGAPQH
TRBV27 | ASSLQGVLPEQY